These 11 T cell receptor beta chains were all obtained from the same sample, sequenced in a study of T cell clonality in common variable immunodeficiency (dated by TCRdb to between 2015 and 2017). Library preparation employed the immunoSEQ multiplex PCR assay. TCRdb carries this immuneACCESS record with in-frame sequences only. Its versions omit some clonotypes, under half of them owing to an unresolved V gene in the studies checked, with the rest unexplained. The sample records about 28,000 clones, none occurring a single time. The top ten hold roughly 3.2% of the sample. Broad study findings and their caveats: Fewer deletions and N-nucleotide insertions were reportedly observed in CVID TCRbeta sequences, and highly modified clones with 13 or more V deletions were reportedly absent from CVID TCRbeta sequences.

Their antigens remain unidentified. Sequences were obtained from peripheral blood mononuclear cells. The origin of the receptors is a human donor with common variable immunodeficiency.

As to this clone: The sequenced fragment ends 3 residues before the CDR3 boundary, so the rest is inferred from the germline J gene. This rearrangement joins TRBV19 to TRBJ2-2; D call uncertain. The CDR3 contains 14 residues. CDR1 and CDR2 from the germline V gene are LNHDA and SQIVND (reference sequence). The V end was cut by 7 bases, the J end by 0 bases, with 9 bases between. Partial CDR3 DNA: TGTGCCAGTATGGCCACCCCGAACACCGGGGAG. This codes for CASMATPNTGE. The CDR3 reads in full as CASMATPNTGELFF.

This clone showed up many times. The read comes to an end 3 residues before the CDR3 does, leaving the germline J gene to fill in the end. The rearrangement uses TRBV18 and TRBJ2-7; 8 bases are a match to TRBD2. Per germline, CDR1 KGHSH and CDR2 LQKENI. This CDR3 spans 15 amino acids. J was trimmed by 2 bases and V by 2 bases; bases with no gene match: 5. CDR3 DNA, as far as it was read: TGTGCCAGCTCACCAGAGAGCGGGAGTACCTACGAG. Protein product: CASSPESGSTYE. The full CDR3 sequence reads CASSPESGSTYEQYF.

This clone came up many times. The read halts 3 residues ahead of the CDR3 end, with the missing end drawn from the germline J gene. The genes are TRBV29-1 and TRBJ1-4; TRBD1 agrees at 7 bases. J lost 5 bases, V lost 7 bases, and 7 bases had no gene match. From germline, CDR1 is SQVTM and CDR2 ANQGSEA. The CDR3 extends over 13 amino acids. CDR3 amino acids: CSAVTGPNEKLFF. The sequenced part of the CDR3 DNA is TGCAGCGCCGTGACAGGGCCGAATGAAAAA. The variable domain in full, completed from reference TRBV29-1 and TRBJ1-4, reads SAVISQKPSRDICQRGTSLTIQCQVDSQVTMMFWYRQQPGQSLTLIATANQGSEATYESGFVIDKFPISRPNLTFSTLTVSNMSPEDSSIYLCSAVTGPNEKLFFGSGTQLSVL.

This clone was recorded many times. The read comes to an end 3 residues before the CDR3 does, leaving the germline J gene to fill in the end. The gene calls are TRBV18 and TRBJ2-3; 10 nucleotides match TRBD2. With 3 bases clipped from V and 5 bases from J, the junction kept 8 bases outside the gene matches. The CDR3 runs 16 residues. Germline V gene sequence: CDR1 KGHSH, CDR2 LQKENI. The CDR3 sequence: CASSPQAGGPVDTQYF. CDR3 DNA, as far as it was read: TGTGCCAGCTCACCGCAAGCGGGAGGGCCCGTAGATACG.

This clone has a count of ten or more. With the read ending 3 residues before the CDR3 end, the germline J gene is used to fill in that end. The chain uses TRBV20-1 and TRBJ2-1; 8 positions agree with TRBD2. With 6 bases clipped from V and 0 bases from J, the junction kept 4 bases outside the gene matches. Germline-derived CDR1 and CDR2 are DFQATT and SNEGSKA (reference sequence). CDR3 length equals 14 residues. CDR3: CSAPLADSYNEQFF. The CDR3 bases that were read are TGCAGTGCCCCACTAGCGGACTCCTACAATGAG.

This clone was counted between two and nine times. Read data end 3 residues before the CDR3 end; the end is taken from the germline J gene. The rearrangement joins TRBV11-1 to TRBJ2-7, with 8 bases aligning to TRBD1. The CDR3 has 15 amino acids. Germline trimming cut 2 bases from V and 2 bases from J; bases unmatched to any gene: 5. From germline, CDR1 is SGHAT and CDR2 FQDESV (reference sequence). CDR3 bases read: TGTGCCAGCAGCTTATCCGGGACAGGCCCCTACGAG. Protein product: CASSLSGTGPYE. The complete CDR3 sequence is CASSLSGTGPYEQYF. The full variable domain, with the rest looked up from reference TRBV11-1 and TRBJ2-7, is EAEVAQSPRYKITEKSQAVAFWCDPISGHATLYWYRQILGQGPELLVQFQDESVVDDSQLPKDRFSAERLKGVDSTLKIQPAELGDSAMYLCASSLSGTGPYEQYFGPGTRLTVT.

Ten or more counts support this clone. The read terminates 3 residues ahead of where the CDR3 ends, so the germline J gene completes it. The chain uses TRBV19 and TRBJ2-1, with D possibly TRBD2 on 6 matching bases. CDR3 length: 15 residues. The germline V and J ends were trimmed by 6 bases and 0 bases, with 12 bases remaining between them. CDR1 and CDR2 (germline): LNHDA, SQIVND (reference sequence). The CDR3 bases that were read are TGTGCCAGTAGACCGAGACTAGGCTCCTACAATGAG. Translated, it gives CASRPRLGSYNE. The whole CDR3 sequence is CASRPRLGSYNEQFF.

This clone was seen only a few times. Mismatch with germline at one junction end may stem from a read error. With the read ending 3 residues before the CDR3 end, the germline J gene is used to fill in that end. The rearrangement joins TRBV5-1 to TRBJ2-1, with TRBD2 as a possible D gene (5 bases). The CDR3 runs to 16 residues. Germline V CDR1 and CDR2: SGHRS, YFSETQ. CDR3 DNA (partial): TGCGCCAGCAACCGGTTGGCGGGCGCCTCCGACAATGAG. Translated: CASNRLAGASDNE. The full CDR3 reads CASNRLAGASDNEQFF.

This clone was counted at least ten times. With the read ending 3 residues before the CDR3 end, the germline J gene is used to fill in that end. This rearrangement joins TRBV7-2 to TRBJ1-2, with D perhaps TRBD1 (5 bases). The V gene's germline CDR1 is SGHTA and CDR2 FQGNSA. Trimming cost V 2 bases and J 4 bases, with 14 bases left between them. This CDR3 region has 15 residues. The part of the CDR3 DNA that was read is TGTGCCAGCAGCTTATTGATTGGCAGGGTCTATGGC. This sequence encodes CASSLLIGRVYG. The entire CDR3 sequence reads CASSLLIGRVYGYTF.

Ten or more counts support this clone. Read sequence stops 3 residues before the CDR3 end, and the germline J gene provides the missing end. The genes are TRBV4-1 and TRBJ1-5; TRBD1 matches at 8 bases. J was trimmed by 2 bases and V by 3 bases; bases with no gene match: 3. Germline V gene lookup returns CDR1 MGHRA and CDR2 YSYEKL. The CDR3 extends over 15 amino acids. CDR3 protein: CASSQETGGNQPQHF. The CDR3 bases that were read are TGCGCCAGCAGCCAGGAGACAGGGGGCAATCAGCCC.

On this clone itself: The read finishes 3 residues shy of the CDR3 end, and the germline J gene is used to complete it. This rearrangement joins TRBV19 to TRBJ2-4; 7 nucleotides align to TRBD1. Unmatched junction bases numbered 11, after V lost 7 bases and J lost 8 bases. CDR3 length: 14 amino acids. Per germline, CDR1 LNHDA and CDR2 SQIVND (reference sequence). CDR3 bases read: TGTGCCAGTAACCCAGGGGGTCTTATGGACATT. As protein: CASNPGGLMDI. The whole CDR3 is CASNPGGLMDIQYF.